These 12 T cell receptor beta chains originate from one sample sequenced in a study of Ad26.COV2.S vaccination and SARS-CoV-2 variants. The repertoire was sequenced with immunoSEQ multiplex PCR; TCRdb's copy has only in-frame clones and lacks some. The data contain some 250,000 clones, 88% of them singletons. As for treatment: roughly 20 received Ad26.COV2.S at low or high dose, single or two shots; five or six received placebo; per-sample allocation not given. Repertoires come from day 63 after the first vaccine or placebo injection. Material: peripheral blood, obtained in a trial of Ad26.COV2.S vaccine versus placebo. These receptors were obtained from a person between 18 and 65 years old who received the Ad26.COV2.S COVID-19 vaccine or a placebo.

This chain joins TRBV28 and TRBJ1-1, with a weak D call TRBD1 (6 bases). CDR1 MDHEN and CDR2 SYDVKM come from the germline V gene. CDR3 length equals 15 residues. V was clipped by 5 bases and J by 1 base, with 14 bases between them. The DNA for the CDR3 is TGTGCCAGCAGTCGCCAGAGGGGGAGGAACACTGAAGCTTTCTTT. This codes for CASSRQRGRNTEAFF. The full variable domain, with the rest looked up from reference TRBV28 and TRBJ1-1, is DVKVTQSSRYLVKRTGEKVFLECVQDMDHENMFWYRQDPGLGLRLIYFSYDVKMKEKGDIPEGYSVSREKKERFSLILESASTNQTSMYLCASSRQRGRNTEAFFGQGTRLTVV.

The V call is TRBV28, the J call TRBJ2-7; D gene unclear. This CDR3 spans 13 amino acids. Germline V gives CDR1 MDHEN, CDR2 SYDVKM. The CDR3 region has the DNA TGTGCGGGCAGACTTACTCGATCCTACGAGCAGTACTTC. It translates to CAGRLTRSYEQYF.

The chain combines TRBV7-2 with TRBJ2-5, with 9 bases that match TRBD1. The ends lost 4 bases at V and 4 bases at J; junction bases unmatched: 4. The germline V gene has CDR1 SGHTA and CDR2 FQGNSA. This CDR3 has 14 amino acids. CDR3 nucleotide sequence: TGTGCCAGCAGCTCCGGACAGGGGAGAGAGACCCAGTACTTC. This sequence encodes CASSSGQGRETQYF.

A few counts support this clone. The V and J genes are TRBV10-3 and TRBJ1-1; a possible D gene is TRBD1 (5 bases). There are 15 residues in the CDR3. Trimming took off 3 bases at V and 1 base at J, with 12 bases between the two ends. CDR1 and CDR2 from the germline V gene are ENHRY and SYGVKD. For the CDR3, the DNA is TGTGCCATCAGTGATAATGGGGCAGCGAACACTGAAGCTTTCTTT. Translation: CAISDNGAANTEAFF.

The J gene is TRBJ1-5, the V gene TRBV30; maybe TRBD1 (6 bases). CDR1 GTSNPN and CDR2 SVGIG come from the germline V gene (reference sequence). The CDR3 runs 17 residues. The V end was cut by 3 bases, the J end by 1 base, with 19 bases between. CDR3 in DNA: TGTGCCTGGAGATCACGGGGGGCGGATTTGAGCAATCAGCCCCAGCATTTT. Protein: CAWRSRGADLSNQPQHF.

This chain links TRBV27 with TRBJ1-3; D call uncertain. Germline CDR1 reads MNHEY; CDR2 reads SMNVEV (reference sequence). V shed 3 bases and J shed 0 bases, with 3 bases lying between them. The CDR3 spans 13 residues. This chain's CDR3 is CASSLYSGNTIYF. The CDR3, as DNA: TGTGCCAGCAGTTTGTACTCTGGAAACACCATATATTTT.

This clone was detected a few times. The rearrangement joins TRBV18 to TRBJ1-1; no clear D gene. In germline, CDR1 is KGHSH, CDR2 LQKENI. CDR3 size: 14 residues. V was cut by 8 bases and J by 4 bases, with 17 bases left in between. The CDR3 reads CASTVKDGPTEAFF. The DNA for the CDR3 is TGTGCCAGCACCGTCAAGGACGGTCCCACTGAAGCTTTCTTT.

V is TRBV18 and J is TRBJ2-5, with 8 bases aligning to TRBD1. With V trimmed by 5 bases and J by 1 base, 9 bases remained unmatched. This CDR3 has 16 amino acids. Germline values: CDR1 KGHSH, CDR2 LQKENI. This CDR3 is CASSVRDRTIQETQYF. CDR3 sequence (DNA): TGTGCCAGCTCAGTCCGGGACAGGACCATCCAAGAGACCCAGTACTTC.

The chain carries TRBV21-1 and TRBJ1-1. TRBV21-1 is a listed pseudogene. The CDR3 extends over 16 amino acids. CDR3 residues: CASRKRMGRGGTEAFF. CDR3 sequence (DNA): TGTGCCAGCAGGAAAAGGATGGGGCGCGGGGGCACTGAAGCTTTCTTT.

V gene TRBV28 combines with J gene TRBJ1-5; D is unclear. Germline V gives CDR1 MDHEN, CDR2 SYDVKM. This CDR3 is 12 amino acids long. With 4 bases removed from V and 4 bases from J, the gap between germline ends came to 5 bases. CDR3 bases: TGTGCCAGCAGTTCGGTGAATCAGCCCCAGCATTTT. It codes for CASSSVNQPQHF.

The chain links TRBV19 to TRBJ1-2, with 7 bases identical to TRBD1. The CDR3 covers 14 residues. V shed 0 bases, J shed 4 bases, and the junction held 2 bases outside the gene matches. The germline CDR1 and CDR2 sequences are LNHDA and SQIVND (reference sequence). CDR3 nucleotide sequence: TGTGCCAGTAGTATAGATAACAGGGGCTATGGCTACACCTTC. It encodes CASSIDNRGYGYTF. The entire variable domain, with the rest obtained from reference TRBV19 and TRBJ1-2, is as follows: DGGITQSPKYLFRKEGQNVTLSCEQNLNHDAMYWYRQDPGQGLRLIYYSQIVNDFQKGDIAEGYSVSREKKESFPLTVTSAQKNPTAFYLCASSIDNRGYGYTFGSGTRLTVV.

V usage is TRBV7-9 and J usage is TRBJ2-3; TRBD1 matches at 9 bases. Germline values: CDR1 SEHNR, CDR2 FQNEAQ (reference sequence). The V gene end was trimmed by 4 bases and the J gene end by 1 base; junction bases not matched to a gene: 3. There are 15 residues in the CDR3. In nucleotides, the CDR3 is TGTGCCAGCAGCTCTCGGGACAGGGGCACAGATACGCAGTATTTT. Protein sequence: CASSSRDRGTDTQYF.